This is a list of T cell receptor beta chains from one sample in a study of T cell repertoires in cytomegalovirus infection. Their antigen targets remain unknown. TCRdb fed the reads into MiXCR, producing one record per CDR3 protein. This sample has 550,000 to 700,000 distinct CDR3 sequences, with 40% found just once. The sequences come from cultured PBMCs, collected from culture after CMV antigen stimulation. These receptors originate from a human donor in good health (CMV status not recorded). Some clones in this sample may be carry-over from other donors' samples. Both conserved end residues are part of each CDR3. Fields, in order: J gene, clone size, D gene, V gene, CDR3 length, CDR3 DNA, CDR3 protein. The D gene is left open where the match is weak. Only some rows state a clone size, as once, few, many or a class for expanded clones.

TRBJ1-1 - - TRBV19 14 TGTGCCAGTAGGAGAGGGCAGCTTGGCACTGAAGCTTTCTTT CASRRGQLGTEAFF
TRBJ1-1 - - TRBV7-2 14 TGTGCCAGCAGCTTGCAGCTTGGGGGCACTGAAGCTTTCTTT CASSLQLGGTEAFF
TRBJ2-1 few TRBD2 TRBV7-9 17 TGTGCCAGCAGCTTAAGCGGTGGTAGCGGGGGTGGTAATGAGCAGTTCTTC CASSLSGGSGGGNEQFF
TRBJ2-5 - TRBD2 TRBV5-1 16 TGCGCCAGTCGGGGGGGGCAGACCCCCATTGAGGGGACCCAGTACTTC CASRGGQTPIEGTQYF
TRBJ1-3 - TRBD1 TRBV6-1 16 TGTGCCAGCAGTGAAGTGGGACAGGGTTATGGAAACACCATATATTTT CASSEVGQGYGNTIYF
TRBJ2-3 few TRBD2 TRBV10-3 14 TGTGCCATCAGTCGCCTAGCGGGAGCAGATACGCAGTATTTT CAISRLAGADTQYF
TRBJ2-3 many TRBD2 TRBV7-6 17 TGTGCCAGCAGCTTAGCGCTCTCGGGGGGGGACACAGATACGCAGTATTTT CASSLALSGGDTDTQYF
TRBJ1-4 - - TRBV12-3/TRBV12-4 12 TGTGCCAGCAGTCCAGAAGGGGGAAAACTGTTTTTT CASSPEGGKLFF
TRBJ2-7 few TRBD1 TRBV10-2 15 TGCGCCAGCAGCGACCCCGGGACAGAGTCCTACGAGCAGTACTTC CASSDPGTESYEQYF
TRBJ2-7 - TRBD1 TRBV6-6 14 TGTGCCAGCAGTCGAAGACAGGGGGCGAACGAGCAGTACTTC CASSRRQGANEQYF